One and the same sample provided the 15 T cell receptor beta chains below, sequenced in a study of Japanese encephalitis immunity and Zika vaccine responses. PBMCs were CFSE-labeled and cultured for six to seven days with peptide pools at approximately 1 ug/mL each. Unfixed live CD56-CD19-CD16-CD3+CD4+ CFSE-low cells were sorted as proliferating CD4 T cells. TCRdb ran MiXCR on the 5' RACE reads and lists one entry per CDR3 protein. This sample contains under 70 distinct CDR3 sequences. The source material was antigen-activated CD4+ T cells from blood, cultured, sampled during a Zika inactivated vaccine study. The receptors derive from an adult woman who received an inactivated Zika virus vaccine.

In this sample, this clonotype is hyperexpanded. The chain joins TRBV9 to TRBJ1-2, with D possibly TRBD1 on 6 matching bases. This CDR3 spans 16 amino acids. Looked up from germline, CDR1 is SGDLS and CDR2 is YYNGEE. V was clipped by 0 bases and J by 5 bases, with 17 bases between them. The CDR3 is CASSVEVGGRTYGYTF. The DNA for the CDR3 is TGTGCCAGCAGCGTAGAAGTTGGGGGGCGCACGTATGGCTACACCTTC.

By sample fraction, this clonotype is large (0.1 to 1%). The chain recombines TRBV4-2 with TRBJ2-7; D perhaps matches TRBD1 (5 bases). The germline gives CDR1 LGHNA, CDR2 YNFKEQ. With 2 bases removed from V and 6 bases from J, the gap between germline ends came to 11 bases. This CDR3 is built from 13 residues. The DNA of the CDR3 is TGTGCCAGCAGCCAATCGTGGGGCTCCGAGCAGTACTTC. Protein sequence: CASSQSWGSEQYF.

This clonotype is labeled as hyperexpanded. The rearrangement links TRBV4-3 to TRBJ2-3; TRBD1 matches at 7 bases. The CDR3 is 18 residues long. V trimming: 2 bases; J trimming: 2 bases; junction bases outside the gene matches: 13. CDR1 is LGHNA and CDR2 is YSLEER in the germline V gene. The CDR3 DNA reads TGCGCCAGCAGCCAAACGTGGGCCGGGACAGTAAACACAGATACGCAGTATTTT. It encodes CASSQTWAGTVNTDTQYF.

The gene calls are TRBV20-1 and TRBJ1-3; D ambiguous. The CDR3 loop spans 13 amino acids. Per germline, CDR1 DFQATT and CDR2 SNEGSKA (reference sequence). Trimming pared 6 bases from V and 2 bases from J, leaving 11 bases between. The CDR3 DNA is TGCAGTGCGCCCATAGGTGCTGGAAACACCATATATTTT. It codes for CSAPIGAGNTIYF.

In its sample, this clonotype is hyperexpanded. A junction end diverges from the germline sequence, so it may reflect a read error. V usage is TRBV7-2 and J usage is TRBJ2-5; D may be TRBD2 (6 bases). From germline, CDR1 is SGHTA and CDR2 FQGNSA. The CDR3 is made up of 15 amino acids. The CDR3 DNA reads TGTGCCAGCAGCTTAGCGGGGGGACGCCAAGAGCCCCAGTACTTC. Protein: CASSLAGGRQEPQYF.

This clonotype is judged large. In DNA, the CDR3 is TGTGCCAGCAGCCAAGAAGGGGAGGGGCACACGAACACCGGGGAGCTGTTTTTT. Encoded protein: CASSQEGEGHTNTGELFF. V and J are TRBV4-2 and TRBJ2-2; 7 bases match TRBD2. V was clipped by 0 bases and J by 0 bases; unmatched bases: 7. CDR1 is LGHNA and CDR2 is YNFKEQ in the germline V gene. The CDR3 is made up of 18 amino acids.

This clonotype is categorized as large (0.1 to 1%). The chain employs TRBV2 and TRBJ1-5, with a weak D call TRBD1 (5 bases). The germline V gene encodes CDR1 SNHLY and CDR2 FYNNEI. Trimming shortened V by 3 bases and J by 6 bases, and 12 bases separated the two germline ends. This CDR3 contains 14 residues. CDR3 protein: CASSEVTGRQPQHF. For the CDR3, the DNA is TGTGCCAGCAGTGAGGTTACAGGACGTCAGCCCCAGCATTTT. The whole variable domain, remainder taken from reference TRBV2 and TRBJ1-5, is EPEVTQTPSHQVTQMGQEVILRCVPISNHLYFYWYRQILGQKVEFLVSFYNNEISEKSEIFDDQFSVERPDGSNFTLKIRSTKLEDSAMYFCASSEVTGRQPQHFGDGTRLSIL.

J is TRBJ1-2 and V is TRBV24-1, with a weak D call TRBD1 (6 bases). CDR1 and CDR2 (germline): KGHDR, SFDVKD. The CDR3 consists of 12 residues. Trimming shortened V by 9 bases and J by 4 bases, and 11 bases separated the two germline ends. CDR3 sequence: CATSQGSYGYTF. Here the CDR3 DNA reads TGTGCCACCTCCCAGGGGTCCTATGGCTACACCTTC.

This clonotype is categorized as large. The chain uses TRBV2 and TRBJ2-5, with 11 bases matching TRBD2. CDR1 is SNHLY, CDR2 FYNNEI, per germline. The ends lost 5 bases at V and 6 bases at J; junction bases unmatched: 5. CDR3 length: 14 residues. The CDR3 sequence is CASSTTSGSKTQYF. The CDR3, as DNA: TGTGCCAGCAGTACTACTAGCGGGAGTAAGACCCAGTACTTC.

Judged by abundance, this clonotype is hyperexpanded. This sequence joins TRBV4-2 and TRBJ1-4, with D possibly matching TRBD1 (5 bases). V gave up 1 base and J gave up 0 bases, with 15 bases separating them. The CDR3 spans 18 residues. The germline V gene encodes CDR1 LGHNA and CDR2 YNFKEQ. The CDR3 region is CASSQAVGQAATNEKLFF. Here the CDR3 DNA reads TGTGCCAGCAGCCAAGCGGTGGGGCAGGCTGCAACTAATGAAAAACTGTTTTTT.

This clonotype ranks as hyperexpanded. The rearrangement links TRBV7-9 to TRBJ2-7; D unresolved. The CDR3 spans 11 residues. V gave up 6 bases and J gave up 3 bases, with 6 bases separating them. Germline lookup yields CDR1 SEHNR and CDR2 FQNEAQ (reference sequence). The CDR3 DNA follows: TGTGCCAGCAGTCCTAACTACGAGCAGTACTTC. This codes for CASSPNYEQYF.

By frequency in the sample, this clonotype is large (0.1 to 1%). CDR3 nucleotides: TGTGCCAGCAGTTACTCCGGGGAGCAGTTCTTC. Its protein product is CASSYSGEQFF. The chain joins TRBV6-2 or TRBV6-3 to TRBJ2-1; D gene uncertain. Trimming shortened V by 0 bases and J by 10 bases, and 4 bases separated the two germline ends. The CDR3 has 11 amino acids. Germline assignment: CDR1 MNHEY and CDR2 SVGEGT.

This clonotype counts as large. The chain recombines TRBV19 with TRBJ1-2; D possibly corresponds to TRBD1 (5 bases). Germline CDR1 reads LNHDA; CDR2 reads SQIVND (reference sequence). Trimming cost V 4 bases and J 1 base, with 13 bases left between them. The CDR3 loop spans 15 amino acids. CDR3: CASSNRDGYNYGYTF. For the CDR3, the DNA is TGTGCCAGTAGTAACCGGGACGGATATAACTATGGCTACACCTTC.

This chain uses TRBV28 with TRBJ1-1; D unresolved. The length of the CDR3 is 13 residues. From germline, CDR1 is MDHEN and CDR2 SYDVKM. Trimming left V 2 bases short and J 7 bases short, with 11 bases between. The CDR3 loop is CASSLSRSDEAFF. DNA of the CDR3: TGTGCCAGCAGTTTAAGTCGTAGTGATGAAGCTTTCTTT.

In its sample, this clonotype is large. The rearrangement joins TRBV20-1 to TRBJ1-6; tentative D call: TRBD1 (6 bases). The CDR3 runs to 13 residues. CDR1 and CDR2 (germline): DFQATT, SNEGSKA (reference sequence). Trimming took off 3 bases at V and 11 bases at J, with 14 bases between the two ends. Here the CDR3 DNA reads TGCAGTGCTAGCCGGGCAGGGACACCACCCCTCCACTTT. It yields the protein CSASRAGTPPLHF.